Below, 30 T cell receptor beta chains from the same sample are listed, as sequenced in a study of radiation and T cells in renal cell carcinoma (dated by TCRdb to about 2020). The library relied on the immunoSEQ multiplex PCR assay. The immuneACCESS repertoire file appears here via TCRdb, limited to in-frame rearrangements. These files lack a portion of the clones; in checked studies, under half of the deficit traces to unresolved V genes, and the cause of the others is not known. The sample includes more than 150,000 clones, with approximately 86% observed a single time. The ten largest clones represent approximately 12% of the sample. The sample's time point label is to be understood as: blood 2 weeks post-SBRT. According to the study, the label for this sample's treatment or condition signals: 15 Gy SBRT to primary tumor, nephrectomy 4 weeks later. Here the sequenced sample was blood, taken from a patient whose treatment included radiotherapy and nephrectomy. These receptors were taken from a woman between 45 and 65 years old with renal cell carcinoma.

This chain connects TRBV6-5 to TRBJ1-1, with D possibly being TRBD1 (5 bases). Per the germline V gene, CDR1 is MNHEY and CDR2 is SVGAGI. V gave up 10 bases and J gave up 0 bases, with 6 bases separating them. The CDR3 loop spans 11 amino acids. CDR3 sequence reads: CATRVNTEAFF. In nucleotides, the CDR3 is TGTGCCACCAGGGTGAACACTGAAGCTTTCTTT.

The chain has TRBV9 and TRBJ1-1; no clear D. The CDR3 length is 15 residues. Per germline, CDR1 SGDLS and CDR2 YYNGEE. The V end was cut by 4 bases, the J end by 3 bases, with 16 bases between. CDR3 bases: TGTGCCAGCAGCCGCGAAGTGGGTTTGGACACTGAAGCTTTCTTT. Its protein product is CASSREVGLDTEAFF.

The CDR3 spells CASSLGRGDTQYF. The DNA of the CDR3 is TGTGCCAGCAGCTTAGGACGGGGAGATACGCAGTATTTT. The V gene is TRBV11-3, the J gene TRBJ2-3; D might be TRBD2 (5 bases). The CDR3 consists of 13 residues. Germline V gene data show CDR1 as SGHNT and CDR2 as YENEEA. The ends were cut back, 1 base at V and 5 bases at J, with 7 bases in the middle. The full variable domain, rest sourced from reference TRBV11-3 and TRBJ2-3, is EAGVVQSPRYKIIEKKQPVAFWCNPISGHNTLYWYLQNLGQGPELLIRYENEEAVDDSQLPKDRFSAERLKGVDSTLKIQPAELGDSAVYLCASSLGRGDTQYFGPGTRLTVL.

The V call is TRBV7-2, the J call TRBJ2-3; 7 nucleotides agree with TRBD2. V was pared by 7 bases and J by 0 bases, with 10 bases of the junction left unmatched. The CDR3 spans 16 residues. Germline CDR1 SGHTA, CDR2 FQGNSA. This CDR3 is CASTRRDYPSTDTQYF. The CDR3 bases are TGTGCCAGCACCCGTAGGGACTACCCGAGCACAGATACGCAGTATTTT.

V is TRBV29-1 and J is TRBJ2-7; TRBD1 agrees at 9 bases. The J segment lost 4 bases and the V segment lost 0 bases, leaving 16 bases of the junction unmatched. The CDR3 loop spans 18 amino acids. Germline values: CDR1 SQVTM, CDR2 ANQGSEA. The CDR3 DNA is TGCAGCGTTGAAGATCCAGCCGGACAGGGGATCAAGGGTTACGAGCAGTACTTC. Its protein is CSVEDPAGQGIKGYEQYF.

The J gene is TRBJ2-5, the V gene TRBV9; the D gene is possibly TRBD1 (6 bases). The germline V and J ends were trimmed by 4 bases and 2 bases, with 9 bases remaining between them. This CDR3 spans 13 amino acids. Per the germline V gene, CDR1 is SGDLS and CDR2 is YYNGEE. CDR3: CASSTGQQETQYF. The CDR3 DNA sequence: TGTGCCAGCAGCACCGGACAGCAAGAGACCCAGTACTTC. The full variable domain, with the rest looked up from reference TRBV9 and TRBJ2-5, is DSGVTQTPKHLITATGQRVTLRCSPRSGDLSVYWYQQSLDQGLQFLIQYYNGEERAKGNILERFSAQQFPDLHSELNLSSLELGDSALYFCASSTGQQETQYFGPGTRLLVL.

This clone was picked up one time. The V and J genes are TRBV11-3 and TRBJ2-2, with D possibly TRBD2 on 6 matching bases. Trimming pared 5 bases from V and 3 bases from J, leaving 16 bases between. The CDR3 is 16 amino acids. Germline CDR1 SGHNT, CDR2 YENEEA. The CDR3 DNA sequence: TGTGCCAGCAGCCCAACGGGGCGGGGTTACACCGGGGAGCTGTTTTTT. Translation gives CASSPTGRGYTGELFF.

The genes are TRBV7-6 and TRBJ2-5; 10 bases are a match to TRBD1. V gave up 1 base and J gave up 5 bases; unmatched junction bases: 10. Germline-derived CDR1 and CDR2 are SGHVS and FNYEAQ. This CDR3 region has 17 residues. The CDR3 nucleotides are TGTGCCAGCAGCTTAGTAGTGGGACAGGGGTCACAGGAGACCCAGTACTTC. Amino acid sequence: CASSLVVGQGSQETQYF.

The genes are TRBV25-1 and TRBJ1-6; D is unclear. This CDR3 is built from 14 residues. Germline CDR1 and CDR2: MGHDK and SYGVNS. The V end lost 10 bases, the J end lost 5 bases, and 15 bases lay between the germline ends. DNA for the CDR3: TGTGCCACCCGATCAGAGACCAATAATTCACCCCTCCACTTT. Encoded protein: CATRSETNNSPLHF.

The chain links TRBV15 to TRBJ2-7; D assignment may be TRBD1 or TRBD2 (5 bases each). This CDR3 is 15 amino acids long. Looked up from germline, CDR1 is LNHNV and CDR2 is YYDKDF (reference sequence). Trimming stripped 5 bases from V and 0 bases from J, with 14 bases between. Here the CDR3 DNA reads TGTGCCACCAGCCGTGGGACCGAGAGCTCCTACGAGCAGTACTTC. It translates to CATSRGTESSYEQYF.

This rearrangement joins TRBV7-9 to TRBJ1-3, with no clear D. CDR3 length: 12 amino acids. Trimming removed 10 bases from V and 4 bases from J, with 11 bases in between. CDR1 SEHNR and CDR2 FQNEAQ come from the germline V gene (reference sequence). CDR3 amino acids: CATTLQGNTIYF. The CDR3 DNA follows: TGTGCCACTACCTTGCAGGGAAACACCATATATTTT.

The chain carries TRBV19 and TRBJ2-2, with 8 bases fitting TRBD1. J gave up 4 bases and V 6 bases, and 7 bases lay outside the gene matches. The CDR3 has 15 residues. The germline CDR1 and CDR2 sequences are LNHDA and SQIVND (reference sequence). The DNA of the CDR3 is TGTGCCAGTAGGGGGGTGGACAGGGCCACCGGGGAGCTGTTTTTT. Translation: CASRGVDRATGELFF.

This clone is a singleton in its sample. The V gene is TRBV7-9, the J gene TRBJ1-5; D is unclear. V was cut by 5 bases and J by 2 bases, with 19 bases left in between. The germline V gene has CDR1 SEHNR and CDR2 FQNEAQ (reference sequence). The CDR3 has 17 amino acids. CDR3 sequence reads: CASSPDFGSRGNQPQHF. CDR3 sequence (DNA): TGTGCCAGCAGCCCGGACTTTGGGTCGAGGGGCAATCAGCCCCAGCATTTT.

The chain carries TRBV4-3 and TRBJ1-5; D gene ambiguous. The CDR3 is 17 residues long. Germline CDR1 is LGHNA and CDR2 is YSLEER. Trimming removed 2 bases from V and 0 bases from J, with 14 bases in between. CDR3 loop: CASSQHRVKHSNQPQHF. The CDR3 coding sequence is TGCGCCAGCAGCCAACACCGGGTAAAACATAGCAATCAGCCCCAGCATTTT.

The count of this clone is one. This chain uses TRBV5-1 with TRBJ1-2, with TRBD1 matching over 8 bases. With V trimmed by 4 bases and J by 6 bases, 11 bases remained unmatched. This CDR3 region has 15 residues. The V gene's germline CDR1 is SGHRS and CDR2 YFSETQ. DNA of the CDR3: TGCGCCAGCAGCGGAGGCAGGGGGCATGGGGATGGCTACACCTTC. Protein sequence: CASSGGRGHGDGYTF.

J is TRBJ2-3 and V is TRBV7-2, with 14 nucleotides matching TRBD2. From germline, CDR1 is SGHTA and CDR2 FQGNSA. The CDR3 extends over 15 amino acids. The junction had 3 bases not matched to a gene; V was cut back by 4 bases and J by 6 bases. CDR3 nucleotide sequence: TGTGCCAGCAGCTCACGGACTAGCGGGGGGGATACGCAGTATTTT. It codes for CASSSRTSGGDTQYF.

As DNA, the CDR3 is TGTGCCAGCAGTAAGAGACTGCCTGGAAACACCATATATTTT. Translation: CASSKRLPGNTIYF. This rearrangement joins TRBV6-5 to TRBJ1-3, with D hard to call. CDR3 length: 14 amino acids. With 5 bases removed from V and 2 bases from J, the gap between germline ends came to 10 bases. CDR1 and CDR2 (germline): MNHEY, SVGAGI.

The chain employs TRBV19 and TRBJ1-1; D is ambiguous. The germline V gene encodes CDR1 LNHDA and CDR2 SQIVND (reference sequence). Trimming left V 2 bases short and J 1 base short, with 14 bases between. This CDR3 has 16 amino acids. This CDR3 is CASSISPLGGNTEAFF. CDR3 bases: TGTGCCAGTAGTATAAGCCCGTTGGGTGGGAACACTGAAGCTTTCTTT.

This clone was seen only a few times. The chain links TRBV2 to TRBJ2-5; D could derive from TRBD1 or TRBD2 (5 bases each). V dropped 3 bases and J dropped 6 bases, with 11 bases sitting between them. Germline assignment: CDR1 SNHLY and CDR2 FYNNEI. The CDR3 runs 13 residues. This CDR3 is CASSDRDLKTQYF. CDR3 bases: TGTGCCAGCAGTGACAGGGACCTGAAGACCCAGTACTTC.

This chain uses TRBV28 with TRBJ1-6; possibly TRBD1 for D (6 bases). The CDR3 loop spans 15 amino acids. The ends were cut back, 1 base at V and 10 bases at J, with 14 bases in the middle. Germline V gene data show CDR1 as MDHEN and CDR2 as SYDVKM. The chain's CDR3 is CASSLYEQGKSPLHF. Written as DNA, the CDR3 is TGTGCCAGCAGTTTATATGAACAGGGTAAATCACCCCTCCACTTT.

CDR3 region: CASSEESLGTGVGYTF. The CDR3, as DNA: TGTGCCAGCAGTGAGGAGTCATTAGGGACAGGGGTCGGCTACACCTTC. J is TRBJ1-2 and V is TRBV2; 10 positions match TRBD1. The CDR3 is made up of 16 amino acids. The germline V gene encodes CDR1 SNHLY and CDR2 FYNNEI. V was pared by 3 bases and J by 8 bases, with 12 bases of the junction left unmatched.

The rearrangement uses TRBV6-5 and TRBJ2-1, with 10 bases identical to TRBD2. The CDR3 totals 15 residues. V lost 5 bases and J lost 0; bases outside the gene matches: 1. The germline V gene has CDR1 MNHEY and CDR2 SVGAGI. The CDR3 bases are TGTGCCAGCAGTCTAGCGGGGGCCTCCTACAATGAGCAGTTCTTC. This translates into CASSLAGASYNEQFF.

The chain links TRBV5-8 to TRBJ2-2, with no clear D. This CDR3 comprises 15 residues. Germline lookup yields CDR1 SGHTS and CDR2 YDEGEE. Trimming took off 1 base at V and 1 base at J, with 8 bases between the two ends. The CDR3 nucleotides read TGTGCCAGCAGCTTGTCCCCAGGGAACACCGGGGAGCTGTTTTTT. Amino acid sequence: CASSLSPGNTGELFF.

CDR3 sequence (DNA): TGTGCCAGCAGCTTGAATAGCGGGGGCGCGGGGGGAGATACGCAGTATTTT. This translates into CASSLNSGGAGGDTQYF. The genes are TRBV7-2 and TRBJ2-3, with TRBD2 identical over 9 bases. Germline CDR1 SGHTA, CDR2 FQGNSA. The trim removed 3 bases at V and 5 bases at J, leaving 12 bases unmatched. This CDR3 has 17 residues.

This clone occurred once. As DNA, the CDR3 is TGCGCCAGCAACCCGATGGTTCCAGCAAGCTACTATGGCTACACCTTC. It translates to CASNPMVPASYYGYTF. The chain couples TRBV4-1 to TRBJ1-2; D gene unclear. The V end lost 7 bases, the J end lost 3 bases, and 21 bases lay between the germline ends. The CDR3 has 16 amino acids. Germline loops: CDR1 MGHRA, CDR2 YSYEKL.

The chain employs TRBV4-2 and TRBJ1-1; unclear D gene. Germline V gives CDR1 LGHNA, CDR2 YNFKEQ. CDR3 size: 16 residues. Trimming took off 0 bases at V and 0 bases at J, with 11 bases between the two ends. CDR3 coding DNA: TGTGCCAGCAGCCAAGACCCAAGGTTGGTGAACACTGAAGCTTTCTTT. It yields the protein CASSQDPRLVNTEAFF.

This sequence joins TRBV4-1 and TRBJ1-5; D gene uncertain. The V end was cut by 0 bases, the J end by 0 bases, with 12 bases between. The CDR3 has 17 amino acids. Germline V gene data show CDR1 as MGHRA and CDR2 as YSYEKL. The CDR3 sequence is CASSQESTDYSNQPQHF. CDR3 in DNA: TGCGCCAGCAGCCAAGAAAGCACAGACTATAGCAATCAGCCCCAGCATTTT.

The rearrangement joins TRBV30 to TRBJ1-1; no reliable D call. There are 11 residues in the CDR3. The germline CDR1 and CDR2 sequences are GTSNPN and SVGIG (reference sequence). Trimming pared 8 bases from V and 4 bases from J, leaving 11 bases between. CDR3 bases: TGTGCCCGATGGGCAAGCACTGAAGCTTTCTTT. This translates into CARWASTEAFF.

The chain carries TRBV21-1 and TRBJ2-7; TRBD1, the table's D call, lacks a check against the DNA. TRBV21-1 has pseudogene status. The CDR3 sequence is 14 residues long. CDR3 in DNA: TGTGCCAGCAGCACGATAACAGGCTACTACGAGCAGTACTTC. Residues: CASSTITGYYEQYF.

This chain connects TRBV4-2 to TRBJ2-7, with D unresolved. Germline V lookup: CDR1 LGHNA, CDR2 YNFKEQ. The CDR3 has 14 amino acids. The V end lost 1 base, the J end lost 0 bases, and 7 bases lay between the germline ends. This CDR3 is CASSQVVDSYEQYF. CDR3 coding DNA: TGTGCCAGCAGCCAAGTCGTCGACTCCTACGAGCAGTACTTC.